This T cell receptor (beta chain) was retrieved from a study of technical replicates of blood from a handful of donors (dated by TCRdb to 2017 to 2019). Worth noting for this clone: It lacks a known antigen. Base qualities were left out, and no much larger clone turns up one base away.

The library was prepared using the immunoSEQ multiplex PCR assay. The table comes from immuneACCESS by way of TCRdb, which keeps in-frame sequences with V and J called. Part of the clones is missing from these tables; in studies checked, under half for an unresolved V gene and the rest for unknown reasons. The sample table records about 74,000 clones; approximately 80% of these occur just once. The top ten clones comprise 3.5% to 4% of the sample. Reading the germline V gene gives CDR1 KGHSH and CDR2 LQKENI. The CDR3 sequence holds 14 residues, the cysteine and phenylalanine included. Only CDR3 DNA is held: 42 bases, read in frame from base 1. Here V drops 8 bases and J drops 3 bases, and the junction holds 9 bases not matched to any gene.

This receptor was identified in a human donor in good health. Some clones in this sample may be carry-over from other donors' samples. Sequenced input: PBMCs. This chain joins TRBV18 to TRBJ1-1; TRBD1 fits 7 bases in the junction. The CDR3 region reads CASTRDREDTEAFF. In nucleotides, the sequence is TGTGCCAGCACCCGCGACAGGGAGGACACTGAAGCTTTCTTT.